This T cell receptor beta chain derives from a study of identical twins. Notes on the study in general: Surplus twin overlap in beta out-of-frame sequences was less pronounced. Cross-sectional statistical analysis, not tracking of the same donors, underpinned the conclusions.

CDR3 length: 16 residues. Germline V gene lookup returns CDR1 LGHDT and CDR2 YNNKEL (reference sequence). cDNA carried unique molecular identifiers, and a universal primer site was added by template switching. TCRdb re-derived calls from the 5' RACE reads in MiXCR, one entry per CDR3 protein. Here the sample spans around 240,000 distinct CDR3 sequences, 7% being singletons. Turning to this clonotype: Its antigen is unknown. One end of the junction varies from germline; a read error may be responsible.

Each donor was a healthy Caucasian. These sequences were also reported in another study, on yellow fever vaccine responses in identical twins.

The chain employs TRBV3-1 and TRBJ2-5; D possibly corresponds to TRBD2 (6 bases). The source is a woman between 18 and 29 years old in good health. Source material: memory (CD45RO+) T cells sorted from blood. The CDR3 sequence is CATSLRGSGSQETQYF. Here the CDR3 DNA reads TGTGCCACCAGCCTACGTGGTAGCGGATCCCAAGAGACCCAGTACTTC.